This passage covers 18 T cell receptor beta chains from one sample sequenced in a study of T-cell reconstitution after alpha-beta-depleted transplantation in children. Unique molecular identifiers featured in how the TCRbeta library was prepared. TCRdb re-called the PCR reads through MiXCR, storing one row per CDR3 protein. In the table there are about 400,000 distinct CDR3 sequences, over 20% of which are singletons. Sequences were derived from PBMCs from the stem cell graft donor, sampled from the stem cell graft. The receptors were sampled from a human donor who donated a stem cell graft to a child with acute myeloid leukemia.

The CDR3 loop reads CASSARFHTDTQYF. CDR3 nucleotides: TGTGCCAGCAGTGCCCGGTTCCACACAGATACGCAGTATTTT. The gene calls are TRBV27 and TRBJ2-3; D unresolved. CDR1 is MNHEY, CDR2 SMNVEV, per germline (reference sequence). V was pared by 5 bases and J by 2 bases, with 11 bases between. This CDR3 contains 14 residues.

The table lists this clonotype with a few counts. The J gene is TRBJ1-5, the V gene TRBV5-1; D unresolved. This CDR3 region has 13 residues. CDR1 SGHRS and CDR2 YFSETQ come from the germline V gene. Trimming shortened V by 1 base and J by 5 bases, and 7 bases separated the two germline ends. CDR3 sequence: CASSLPPDQPQHF. For the CDR3, the DNA is TGCGCCAGCAGCTTGCCACCTGATCAGCCCCAGCATTTT.

In the case of this clonotype: The CDR3 end shows no conserved phenylalanine or tryptophan, and so a read error is likely. The rearrangement uses TRBV6-6 and TRBJ2-6; D gene uncertain. V was trimmed by 7 bases and J by 0 bases, leaving 4 bases between them. This CDR3 has 13 residues. Germline CDR1 MNHNY, CDR2 SVGAGI (reference sequence). Here the CDR3 reads CASKDSGANVLTC. Written as DNA, the CDR3 is TGTGCCAGCAAAGACTCTGGGGCCAACGTCCTGACTTGC.

This clonotype was counted between two and nine times. The gene calls are TRBV7-6 and TRBJ2-7; D ambiguous. V lost 5 bases, J lost 9 bases, and 17 bases lay in between. This CDR3 is 13 amino acids long. The germline CDR1 and CDR2 sequences are SGHVS and FNYEAQ. The CDR3 loop is CASSQTRLMGQYF. The CDR3 bases are TGTGCCAGCAGCCAGACCAGACTGATGGGGCAGTACTTC. Looking up the rest from reference TRBV7-6 and TRBJ2-7 gives the full variable domain: GAGVSQSPRYKVTKRGQDVALRCDPISGHVSLYWYRQALGQGPEFLTYFNYEAQQDKSGLPNDRFSAERPEGSISTLTIQRTEQRDSAMYRCASSQTRLMGQYFGPGTRLTVT.

This clonotype was detected only a few times. The chain employs TRBV20-1 and TRBJ1-5; 8 bases are a match to TRBD1. The CDR3 consists of 18 residues. Per germline, CDR1 DFQATT and CDR2 SNEGSKA (reference sequence). After removal of 0 bases from V and 0 bases from J, the junction contained 10 bases not matched to a gene. The CDR3 nucleotides read TGCAGTGCTAGAGAGAGGCAGGGGGCCCGATATAGCAATCAGCCCCAGCATTTT. Protein product: CSARERQGARYSNQPQHF.

The chain joins TRBV5-1 to TRBJ2-7, with TRBD2 matching 8 bases. CDR3 size: 14 residues. V was pared by 7 bases and J by 5 bases, with 11 bases of the junction left unmatched. Germline CDR1 and CDR2: SGHRS and YFSETQ. The CDR3 loop is CASGLAATRDEQYF. The CDR3 coding sequence is TGCGCCAGCGGACTAGCCGCTACACGGGACGAGCAGTACTTC.

The rearrangement uses TRBV5-1 and TRBJ1-3; D not resolved. Germline-derived CDR1 and CDR2 are SGHRS and YFSETQ. V gave up 1 base and J gave up 3 bases, with 11 bases separating them. The CDR3 is 15 amino acids. The CDR3 here is CASSLFWAYGNTIYF. The CDR3 bases are TGCGCCAGCAGCTTGTTTTGGGCTTATGGAAACACCATATATTTT.

This clonotype was detected a few times. The J gene is TRBJ1-1, the V gene TRBV6-5; 7 bases fit TRBD1. The CDR3 length is 14 residues. V was clipped by 0 bases and J by 8 bases; unmatched bases: 6. Germline V gives CDR1 MNHEY, CDR2 SVGAGI. CDR3 coding DNA: TGTGCCAGCAGTTACTCGGACAGGACCTTGGAAGCTTTCTTT. Its translation: CASSYSDRTLEAFF.

This clonotype was counted a few times. This chain joins TRBV5-1 and TRBJ2-1; D is ambiguous. Trimming left V 0 bases short and J 0 bases short, with 10 bases between. CDR3 length equals 16 residues. CDR1 is SGHRS, CDR2 YFSETQ, per germline. Here the CDR3 reads CASSLEARSSYNEQFF. In nucleotides, the CDR3 is TGCGCCAGCAGCTTGGAGGCACGGAGCTCCTACAATGAGCAGTTCTTC. Using reference TRBV5-1 and TRBJ2-1 for the parts outside the CDR3, the full variable domain is KAGVTQTPRYLIKTRGQQVTLSCSPISGHRSVSWYQQTPGQGLQFLFEYFSETQRNKGNFPGRFSGRQFSNSRSEMNVSTLELGDSALYLCASSLEARSSYNEQFFGPGTRLTVL.

This clonotype has a handful of counts. The rearrangement uses TRBV15 and TRBJ1-5, with D hard to call. The ends were cut back, 8 bases at V and 0 bases at J, with 5 bases in the middle. The CDR3 runs 12 residues. Germline V gives CDR1 LNHNV, CDR2 YYDKDF (reference sequence). The CDR3 DNA is TGTGCCACCCAAGATAGCAATCAGCCCCAGCATTTT. It specifies CATQDSNQPQHF.

In its sample, this clonotype was seen a few times. The chain employs TRBV20-1 and TRBJ2-7, with 14 bases lining up with TRBD2. CDR3 size: 14 residues. CDR1 DFQATT and CDR2 SNEGSKA come from the germline V gene (reference sequence). The trim removed 3 bases at V and 6 bases at J, leaving 4 bases unmatched. The CDR3 spells CSARGLAGVVEQYF. In DNA, the CDR3 is TGCAGTGCTAGGGGACTAGCGGGAGTAGTCGAGCAGTACTTC.

CDR3 sequence reads: CSATPQGMGTEAFF. In nucleotides, the CDR3 is TGCAGCGCGACGCCCCAGGGGATGGGGACTGAAGCTTTCTTT. V and J are TRBV29-1 and TRBJ1-1; D might be TRBD1 (6 bases). The germline gives CDR1 SQVTM, CDR2 ANQGSEA. The V and J ends lost 7 bases and 5 bases respectively, with 20 bases between them. This CDR3 has 14 amino acids.

The V gene is TRBV4-2, the J gene TRBJ2-2; TRBD2 agrees at 13 bases. Unmatched junction bases numbered 2, after V lost 3 bases and J lost 1 base. The CDR3 runs 17 residues. The germline V gene has CDR1 LGHNA and CDR2 YNFKEQ. The CDR3 is CASSHGLAGVNTGELFF. CDR3 in DNA: TGTGCCAGCAGCCACGGACTAGCGGGAGTGAACACCGGGGAGCTGTTTTTT.

The genes are TRBV12-3 or TRBV12-4 and TRBJ1-2; no firm D call. Trimming took 7 bases from V and 2 from J, leaving 8 bases between them. CDR3 length: 12 amino acids. CDR3 protein: CASTLSNYGYTF. CDR3 nucleotides: TGTGCCAGCACCCTCAGCAACTATGGCTACACCTTC.

The genes are TRBV6-5 and TRBJ2-3; TRBD1 might be the D (5 bases). The CDR3 is 17 residues long. Germline CDR1 and CDR2: MNHEY and SVGAGI. V gave up 4 bases and J gave up 3 bases, with 20 bases separating them. The CDR3 spells CASSFNSWQGRTDTQYF. The CDR3 DNA sequence: TGTGCCAGCAGTTTCAATAGTTGGCAGGGTAGAACAGATACGCAGTATTTT.

This sequence joins TRBV4-3 and TRBJ2-3; TRBD2 might be the D (5 bases). V lost 4 bases to trimming and J lost 4 bases, with 9 bases between them. Per germline, CDR1 LGHNA and CDR2 YSLEER. The CDR3 is 13 residues long. Written as DNA, the CDR3 is TGCGCCAGCAGCCCGGGAACCGCAGATACGCAGTATTTT. It specifies CASSPGTADTQYF.

This clonotype was observed a few times. CDR3 loop: CSASGLAGAQYF. The DNA for the CDR3 is TGCAGTGCTAGTGGTCTAGCGGGAGCGCAGTATTTT. V and J are TRBV20-1 and TRBJ2-3; TRBD2 agrees at 10 bases. The ends lost 3 bases at V and 10 bases at J; junction bases unmatched: 4. The germline V gene encodes CDR1 DFQATT and CDR2 SNEGSKA (reference sequence). The CDR3 is made up of 12 amino acids.

The chain recombines TRBV10-3 with TRBJ2-2; D may be TRBD1 or TRBD2 (5 bases each). V was cut by 0 bases and J by 2 bases, with 13 bases left in between. Germline assignment: CDR1 ENHRY and CDR2 SYGVKD. There are 17 residues in the CDR3. In DNA form, the CDR3 reads TGTGCCATCAGTGAGTCCACCGGGACCGGCAACACCGGGGAGCTGTTTTTT. Its protein is CAISESTGTGNTGELFF.